This T cell receptor (beta chain) was observed in a study of blood T cell repertoires in COVID-19. For the study at large: From the United States, Italy and Spain came samples of acute and convalescent COVID-19. PBMCs, B-cell-depleted T cells, or T cells provided the cDNA or gDNA that made up the material.

Those who participated ranged in age from roughly 18 to 89 years and resided in some 24 US areas. The germline CDR1 and CDR2 sequences are LGHNA and YSLEER. V shed 0 bases and J shed 6 bases, with 13 bases lying between them. The CDR3 totals 15 residues. As originally analysed: Estimated nucleated cell counts came from reference gene primer amplification. Produced via immunoSEQ multiplex PCR; TCRdb's table is partial and in-frame only. The DNA was the basis for D and trimming; V, J and clone size are from that table. The profile shows 200,000 to 300,000 clones, about 87% of them singletons. The sample consisted of PBMCs or T cells enriched from blood (not recorded which). The sequence derives from a middle-aged woman with acute COVID-19. The chain carries TRBV4-3 and TRBJ2-3, with a tentative D call TRBD2 (6 bases). The CDR3 loop reads CASSQDWRGRDTQYF. The CDR3 nucleotides read TGCGCCAGCAGCCAAGATTGGCGGGGTAGGGATACGCAGTATTTT.